These T cell receptor beta chains were read from a single sample in a study of T cell responses to AZD1222 COVID-19 vaccine. Here immunoSEQ multiplex PCR was the method, and the copy in TCRdb shows in-frame clones only, minus some. The sample yields roughly 150,000 clones, 92% seen once. Sequences were derived from peripheral blood, sampled on day 0 of AZD1222 vaccination. Every receptor here comes from an adult in good health. The CDR3 runs from the conserved cysteine through the conserved F or W. Fields, in order: D gene, clone size, V gene, J gene, CDR3 DNA, CDR3 protein. A D gene is named only where the DNA matches it firmly. Some rows mark clone size as missing; the rest say once, few, many or name a class of expanded clone.

>TRBD1|-|TRBV5-8|TRBJ1-5
TGTGCCAGCAGCCGACAGGGGGCGGGCAATCAGCCCCAGCATTTT
CASSRQGAGNQPQHF
>-|-|TRBV5-1|TRBJ2-7
TGCGCCAGCAGATCCGGTACAGCCGATGGGGGTGAGCAGTACTTC
CASRSGTADGGEQYF
>-|-|TRBV3-1/TRBV3-2|TRBJ2-7
TGTGCCAGCAGCCAAGGGACCGCCTCCTACGAGCAGTACTTC
CASSQGTASYEQYF
>-|-|TRBV29-1|TRBJ1-2
TGCAGCGTTGAAGGGATAGGCGGCTACACCTTC
CSVEGIGGYTF
>-|-|TRBV4-1|TRBJ2-5
TGCGCCAGCAGCCAAGTGGTGAGGCGGGGCTCTCTGGAGGAGACCCAGTACTTC
CASSQVVRRGSLEETQYF
>-|-|TRBV18|TRBJ2-7
TGTGCCAGCTCACCGGCCTTCGGAGGCTACGAGCAGTACTTC
CASSPAFGGYEQYF
>-|-|TRBV4-3|TRBJ2-1
TGCGCCAGCAGCCAAGAGCCCTACAATGAGCAGTTCTTC
CASSQEPYNEQFF
>TRBD1|-|TRBV11-2|TRBJ2-7
TGTGCCAGCCGCGGGGACAGGTTCGAGCAGTACTTC
CASRGDRFEQYF
>TRBD1|-|TRBV7-9|TRBJ1-1
TGTGCCAGCAGCCCGCCGGGACAGGGCGTAATGAACACTGAAGCTTTCTTT
CASSPPGQGVMNTEAFF
>-|-|TRBV15|TRBJ1-2
TGTGCCACCAATAATCTTGACGTCGGCTACACCTTC
CATNNLDVGYTF
>-|-|TRBV30|TRBJ2-3
TGTGCCTGGAGTTTGCTTGGCACAGATACGCAGTATTTT
CAWSLLGTDTQYF
>-|-|TRBV6-4|TRBJ2-6
TGTGCCAGCAGTGACGACACCCGCTCTGGGGCCAACGTCCTGACTTTC
CASSDDTRSGANVLTF
>TRBD1|-|TRBV11-2|TRBJ2-7
TGTGCCAGCAGCTTAGCGGGACAGGGCTACGAGCAGTACTTC
CASSLAGQGYEQYF
>-|-|TRBV4-1|TRBJ2-7
TGCGCCAGCAGCCAAGAGGGCCTCCCGTCAGGCGAGCAGTACTTC
CASSQEGLPSGEQYF
>TRBD2|-|TRBV5-4|TRBJ2-5
TGTGCCAGCAGCGCGGGACTAGTCCAAGAGACCCAGTACTTC
CASSAGLVQETQYF
>TRBD2|-|TRBV4-3|TRBJ2-1
TGCGCCAGCAGCTCGGGACTAGCGGGAACCAATGAGCAGTTCTTC
CASSSGLAGTNEQFF
>-|-|TRBV28|TRBJ2-3
TGTGCCAGCAGTTTATCCCCCCCGGGTTATACGCAGTATTTT
CASSLSPPGYTQYF
>TRBD1|-|TRBV4-1|TRBJ1-1
TGCGCCAGCAGCCACTACAGGGGCGGGACTGAAGCTTTCTTT
CASSHYRGGTEAFF
>-|-|TRBV11-2|TRBJ2-6
TGTGCCAGCAGCTCCCCCTGGGACGGCAGCTCTGGGGCCAACGTCCTGACTTTC
CASSSPWDGSSGANVLTF
>-|once|TRBV27|TRBJ1-1
TGTGCCAGCAGTTTATCGTCAGCGAACACTGAAGCTTTCTTT
CASSLSSANTEAFF
>-|-|TRBV12-3/TRBV12-4|TRBJ1-2
TGTGCCAGCAGTATCGGGACGGTGGGGGGCTACACCTTC
CASSIGTVGGYTF
>-|-|TRBV6-5|TRBJ2-7
TGTGCCAGCAGGAATAGCGGCGGGGCCTACGAGCAGTACTTC
CASRNSGGAYEQYF
>-|-|TRBV12-3/TRBV12-4|TRBJ2-1
TGTGCCAGCAGTTATGACAGGTTCAATGAGCAGTTCTTC
CASSYDRFNEQFF
>-|-|TRBV20-1|TRBJ2-1
TGCAGTGCTATATACAATGAGCAGTTCTTC
CSAIYNEQFF
>TRBD1|-|TRBV4-3|TRBJ1-2
TGCGCCAGCCGGCGAGATGGACAGGGACCGATCTATGGCTACACCTTC
CASRRDGQGPIYGYTF
>TRBD2|-|TRBV7-2|TRBJ2-5
TGTGCCAGCAGCTTCGCGGGAGGGGACCAAGAGACCCAGTACTTC
CASSFAGGDQETQYF
>-|once|TRBV11-3|TRBJ2-1
TGTGCCAGCAGTCCCCCGAGGGGTCATGAGCAGTTCTTC
CASSPPRGHEQFF
>TRBD1|-|TRBV6-6|TRBJ1-5
TGTGCCAGCAGTGACTCAGGACAGGGGGGTTTTTTT
CASSDSGQGGFF
>-|once|TRBV10-3|TRBJ1-1
TGTGCCATCAGTGCTGAGACGGTGAACACTGAAGCTTTCTTT
CAISAETVNTEAFF
>-|-|TRBV30|TRBJ2-7
TGTGCCTACCTTGGCGGGGCCTTATACGAGCAGTACTTC
CAYLGGALYEQYF
>TRBD1|-|TRBV19|TRBJ1-1
TGTGCCAGTAGTATCGATCAGACAGGGATGATGGGGGCTTTCTTT
CASSIDQTGMMGAFF
>-|-|TRBV12-3/TRBV12-4|TRBJ2-2
TGTGCCAGCCGGGCCTCTACCGGGGAGCTGTTTTTT
CASRASTGELFF
>-|-|TRBV6-5|TRBJ1-1
TGTGCCAGCTCTCAAGTCCGGGACACTGAAGCTTTCTTT
CASSQVRDTEAFF
>-|-|TRBV4-1|TRBJ2-1
TGCGCCAGCAAAACAGAGAGCTCCTACAATGAGCAGTTCTTC
CASKTESSYNEQFF
>-|-|TRBV11-1|TRBJ1-1
TGTGCCAGCAGCTTAGCGGGTGAAGCTTTCTTT
CASSLAGEAFF
>TRBD1|-|TRBV5-6|TRBJ1-6
TGTGCCAGCAGCCCCTGGACAGGGGGTAATTCACCCCTCCACTTT
CASSPWTGGNSPLHF
>-|once|TRBV28|TRBJ1-1
TGTGCCAGCAGAAGCCTCGACAGCCCGAACACTGAAGCTTTCTTT
CASRSLDSPNTEAFF
>TRBD2|-|TRBV30|TRBJ2-3
TGTGCCTGGAGTGTACGTAGCGGGGTAACAGATACGCAGTATTTT
CAWSVRSGVTDTQYF
>-|-|TRBV12-3/TRBV12-4|TRBJ2-3
TGTGCCAGCAGTTTAGGACAAACAGATACGCAGTATTTT
CASSLGQTDTQYF
>-|-|TRBV7-9|TRBJ1-1
TGTGCCAGCAGCGACAGGAACACTGAAGCTTTCTTT
CASSDRNTEAFF
>-|-|TRBV28|TRBJ2-3
TGTGCCAGCACCTCCCTTGGGGCCGGACGCACAGATACGCAGTATTTT
CASTSLGAGRTDTQYF
>-|-|TRBV10-2|TRBJ1-1
TGCGCCAGCAGTTACGGGTCGAACACTGAAGCTTTCTTT
CASSYGSNTEAFF
>-|-|TRBV6-5|TRBJ2-7
TGTGCCAGCAGTTACGGCACCGAGTACGAGCAGTACTTC
CASSYGTEYEQYF